Given below is one T cell receptor (beta chain) in context. Original data processing: Researchers report that nucleated cell counts were estimated from reference gene primer amplification. The method was immunoSEQ multiplex PCR; TCRdb's version includes in-frame clones alone and lacks a portion of them. The DNA gave D and trimming, while V, J and clone size come from that table. The sample has roughly 100,000 clones, about four fifths seen once. The data were taken from a study of blood T cell repertoires in COVID-19. The CDR3 has 13 residues. The V gene's germline CDR1 is DFQATT and CDR2 SNEGSKA (reference sequence). The ends were cut back, 3 bases at V and 1 base at J, with 9 bases in the middle.

The chain uses TRBV20-1 and TRBJ1-1; no reliable D call. The receptor was derived from a human donor in a cohort sampled during active COVID-19. The sequenced sample consisted of peripheral blood. The DNA for the CDR3 is TGCAGTGCTAGTCCCGCAGGGAACACTGAAGCTTTCTTT. Translating gives CSASPAGNTEAFF.